This TCR beta chain was captured in a study of cytomegalovirus exposure and HLA in healthy donors. From germline, CDR1 is SGDLS and CDR2 YYNGEE. The CDR3 consists of 15 residues. Study-wide results and limits: A reported reduction in N-insertions relative to the approximately 670-donor mean was seen in an Asian-associated ancestry cluster in a later analysis. The records held CMV serostatus as the only immune exposure information.

The PCR employed 60 Vbeta primers together with 13 Jbeta primers. As handled by the study authors: A later analysis counted approximately 88 million unique TCR beta chains, 9.5 million to 12 million shared. TCRdb's table, derived via immunoSEQ multiplex PCR, lists solely in-frame clones and lacks some. V and J calls plus clone size are reproduced from that table; the DNA served to infer D and trimming. The data show roughly 100,000 clones, 60% to 80% seen once. Concerning this clone: Its antigen is undetermined.

The clonotype comes from a woman in her 50s in good health and CMV-seropositive. The specimen sequenced was PBMCs. The chain couples TRBV9 to TRBJ2-5; TRBD1 agrees at 9 bases. The end of the DNA aligns better with TRBJ2-7, so the J call may be wrong. DNA for the CDR3: TGTGCCAGCAGCGTAGGGGGGACAGGGAACTACGAGCAGTACTTC. It translates to CASSVGGTGNYEQYF.